Detailed here is one T cell receptor (beta chain). This entry belongs to a study of blood T cell repertoires in COVID-19. Data came from immunoSEQ multiplex PCR; TCRdb stores just in-frame clones and leaves some out. The table records 35,000 or so clones, roughly 80% of them present only once. The CDR3 covers 16 residues. V shed 6 bases and J 2 bases; nucleotides not matched to a gene: 9. Germline assignment: CDR1 SNHLY and CDR2 FYNNEI. The sequenced material came from peripheral blood. V and J are TRBV2 and TRBJ2-3; TRBD2 aligns across 9 bases. The sequence came from a woman aged 65 to 85 with acute or convalescent COVID-19. The CDR3, as DNA: TGTGCCAGCAGGAGGGTAGGACTAGCGCTCACAGATACGCAGTATTTT. Translated: CASRRVGLALTDTQYF.